This entry is about one TCR beta chain. V lost 1 base and J 15 bases, leaving 16 bases between the germline ends. Germline V gene data show CDR1 as LGHNA and CDR2 as YNFKEQ. This CDR3 contains 13 residues. The repertoire was sequenced with immunoSEQ multiplex PCR; TCRdb's copy has only in-frame clones and lacks some. The table includes some 180,000 clones, about four fifths detected once. These data come from a study of blood T cell repertoires in COVID-19. Study-level information: Samples came from the United States, Italy and Spain, spanning acute and convalescent COVID-19.

Sequencing was done on a sample of peripheral blood. The chain employs TRBV4-2 and TRBJ2-1; D ambiguous. This sequence was found in a woman aged 60 to 75 with COVID-19, enrolled during active disease. CDR3 nucleotides: TGTGCCAGCAGCCAAGCCCCCGGGTCTATCCGGTTCTTC. Protein sequence: CASSQAPGSIRFF.